The present entry profiles one T cell receptor (beta chain) with its context. Trimming took 2 bases from V and 4 from J, leaving 15 bases between them. Germline-derived CDR1 and CDR2 are SGHRS and YFSETQ. The CDR3 has 15 amino acids. The sample is drawn from a study of blood T cell repertoires in COVID-19. Whole-study context: There were acute and convalescent COVID-19 samples, and they came from the United States, Italy and Spain.

As processed by the authors: Counts of nucleated cells, estimated from reference gene primer amplification, were obtained. Produced via immunoSEQ multiplex PCR; TCRdb's table is partial and in-frame only. V, J and clone size are taken as reported in that table, and D and trimming were inferred from the DNA itself. The sample consists of 250,000 to 300,000 clones, over 65% of them appearing once. This chain links TRBV5-1 with TRBJ1-1; no definite D call. This TCR was recovered from a man in his sixties who had recovered from COVID-19. The sample comprised peripheral blood. The CDR3 protein is CASSFDPRSPTEAFF. CDR3 nucleotides: TGCGCCAGCAGCTTCGACCCGAGGAGCCCCACTGAAGCTTTCTTT.